This is a list of T cell receptor beta chains from one sample in a study of blood T cell repertoires in COVID-19. Method: immunoSEQ multiplex PCR; TCRdb's copy keeps in-frame clones and lacks some. The sample lists tens of thousands of clones, 75% to 90% occurring once. Sequencing was done on a sample of peripheral blood. The receptors were sampled from a man aged 55-75 years with acute or convalescent COVID-19. CDR3s include the opening cysteine and the closing phenylalanine or tryptophan. A D gene is named only where the DNA matches it firmly. Expanded clones are given a class, and other clones once, few, many or no size at all.

v_call	j_call	clone_size	d_call	cdr3_aa	cdr3_nt
TRBV5-1	TRBJ1-2	.	.	CASSFGAGDYGYTF	TGCGCCAGCAGCTTTGGCGCAGGCGACTATGGCTACACCTTC
TRBV7-8	TRBJ2-1	.	TRBD2	CASSRPGQRGLTYNEQFF	TGTGCCAGCAGCCGCCCAGGCCAGCGGGGACTCACATACAATGAGCAGTTCTTC
TRBV11-2	TRBJ1-2	once	TRBD1	CASSSTLGPGGTSNYGYTF	TGTGCCAGCAGCTCCACCCTTGGGCCAGGGGGTACCTCTAACTATGGCTACACCTTC
TRBV5-6	TRBJ2-7	.	TRBD2	CASSWGLAGVTYEQYF	TGTGCCAGCAGCTGGGGACTAGCGGGGGTAACCTACGAGCAGTACTTC
TRBV5-1	TRBJ2-2	few	TRBD1	CASTRDRVLAGELFF	TGCGCCAGCACCAGGGACAGGGTCCTTGCCGGGGAGCTGTTTTTT
TRBV10-3	TRBJ2-3	.	TRBD2	CAISEGLAGGLSTDTQYF	TGTGCCATCAGTGAGGGGCTAGCGGGAGGGCTGAGCACAGATACGCAGTATTTT
TRBV7-3	TRBJ2-3	.	TRBD2	CASSLSGGSTDTQYF	TGTGCCAGCAGCCTGAGCGGGGGCAGCACAGATACGCAGTATTTT
TRBV5-5	TRBJ2-5	.	.	CASSLVPRETQYF	TGTGCCAGCAGCTTGGTTCCCCGGGAGACCCAGTACTTC
TRBV5-1	TRBJ1-1	.	TRBD1	CASSSSGTGAEAFF	TGCGCCAGCAGCTCATCCGGGACAGGGGCTGAAGCTTTCTTT
TRBV6-5	TRBJ2-1	.	.	CASRRREGYNEQFF	TGTGCCAGCCGCAGGAGGGAAGGCTACAATGAGCAGTTCTTC
TRBV6-6	TRBJ2-4	.	TRBD1	CASRKGQNNIQYF	TGTGCCAGCAGGAAGGGACAGAATAACATTCAGTACTTC
TRBV9	TRBJ2-7	once	TRBD1	CASSVGQGFSYEQYF	TGTGCCAGCAGCGTAGGACAGGGGTTCTCCTACGAGCAGTACTTC
TRBV5-1	TRBJ2-2	.	.	CASSLEGVTRLFF	TGCGCCAGCAGCTTGGAAGGGGTAACCCGGCTGTTTTTT
TRBV9	TRBJ1-1	.	.	CASSVGTRTAGTEAFF	TGTGCCAGCAGCGTAGGAACGCGGACAGCCGGCACTGAAGCTTTCTTT
TRBV10-3	TRBJ1-5	.	.	CAISEGKQGGNQPQHF	TGTGCCATCAGTGAAGGAAAGCAGGGCGGCAATCAGCCCCAGCATTTT
TRBV5-6	TRBJ1-1	.	TRBD1	CASSFHRGRDTNTEAFF	TGTGCCAGCAGCTTCCACAGGGGGCGAGATACGAACACTGAAGCTTTCTTT
TRBV13	TRBJ2-2	.	TRBD2	CASLLGRENTGELFF	TGTGCCAGCCTGCTCGGGAGGGAGAACACCGGGGAGCTGTTTTTT
TRBV3-1/TRBV3-2	TRBJ2-1	.	TRBD2	CASSQGLAGRNEQFF	TGTGCCAGCAGCCAAGGACTAGCGGGCCGCAATGAGCAGTTCTTC
TRBV7-2	TRBJ1-1	.	TRBD1	CASSVLQGARTEAFF	TGTGCCAGCAGCGTCCTTCAGGGGGCGCGAACTGAAGCTTTCTTT
TRBV9	TRBJ2-7	.	.	CASSVGVSSSYPYEQYF	TGTGCCAGCAGCGTAGGGGTAAGTAGCAGCTACCCCTACGAGCAGTACTTC
TRBV5-1	TRBJ2-7	.	TRBD1	CASSLQGSYEQYF	TGCGCCAGCAGCTTACAGGGGTCCTACGAGCAGTACTTC
TRBV20-1	TRBJ1-3	.	.	CSASPVLPISGNTIYF	TGCAGTGCTAGTCCGGTCCTACCCATCTCTGGAAACACCATATATTTT
TRBV19	TRBJ2-7	once	TRBD2	CASSIYPSRSGGATYEQYF	TGTGCCAGTAGTATATACCCCTCCCGTAGCGGGGGGGCAACCTACGAGCAGTACTTC
TRBV10-3	TRBJ2-1	few	.	CAISDIGVTNNEQFF	TGTGCCATCAGTGACATTGGAGTTACCAACAATGAGCAGTTCTTC
TRBV14	TRBJ2-1	.	TRBD2	CASSQGGGGAYNEQFF	TGTGCCAGCAGCCAAGGGGGCGGGGGGGCCTACAATGAGCAGTTCTTC
TRBV29-1	TRBJ2-7	.	.	CSVVGSSTGSAYEQYF	TGCAGCGTTGTAGGCTCAAGTACAGGGTCCGCCTACGAGCAGTACTTC